Listed below are T cell receptor beta chains from one sample, sequenced in a study of blood T cell repertoires in COVID-19. The data were produced by immunoSEQ multiplex PCR, yet TCRdb's version contains in-frame clones alone and is incomplete. The repertoire holds roughly 280,000 clones, with 83% as singletons. Source material: peripheral blood. These receptors were taken from a man aged 55 to 70 who had recovered from COVID-19. The CDR3 runs from the conserved cysteine through the conserved F or W. Each record gives: CDR3 protein, CDR3 DNA, V gene, J gene, clone size, D gene. D genes are given only for firm matches. Size tells how often a clone was seen (once, few, many) or the class of an expanded clone, and some rows leave it out.

CASSPRDSYKNEQFF	TGTGCCAGCAGCCCCCGGGACTCGTACAAGAATGAGCAGTTCTTC	TRBV27	TRBJ2-1	-	-
CASSLESGFGGYTF	TGCGCCAGCAGCTTGGAGTCGGGATTCGGTGGCTACACCTTC	TRBV5-1	TRBJ1-2	-	-
CASRGAYGYTF	TGTGCCAGTAGAGGGGCCTATGGCTACACCTTC	TRBV19	TRBJ1-2	-	-
CASSEEAALYNEQFF	TGTGCCAGCAGTGAAGAAGCGGCACTTTACAATGAGCAGTTCTTC	TRBV2	TRBJ2-1	-	-
CASSQRQGQIFTDTQYF	TGTGCCAGCAGCCAAAGACAGGGGCAGATCTTCACAGATACGCAGTATTTT	TRBV7-2	TRBJ2-3	-	TRBD1
CASSPPGGRLAGNYYEQYF	TGCGCCAGCAGCCCCCCGGGGGGGCGGCTAGCGGGGAATTACTACGAGCAGTACTTC	TRBV5-1	TRBJ2-7	once	TRBD2
CASSLGIWTGANTEAFF	TGTGCCAGCAGCTTGGGAATATGGACAGGGGCTAACACTGAAGCTTTCTTT	TRBV5-6	TRBJ1-1	-	TRBD1
CAWNGQGDRGYTF	TGTGCCTGGAATGGACAGGGGGACCGTGGCTACACCTTC	TRBV30	TRBJ1-2	-	TRBD1
CASSRLLSQGVLMNTEAFF	TGCGCCAGCAGCCGACTCCTTTCACAGGGGGTCCTTATGAACACTGAAGCTTTCTTT	TRBV5-1	TRBJ1-1	-	TRBD1
CASSFLQYEINTIYF	TGTGCCAGCAGCTTTTTACAGTACGAGATCAACACCATATATTTT	TRBV7-9	TRBJ1-3	-	-
CASSSIQGARTDTQYF	TGTGCCAGCAGCTCGATTCAGGGGGCGCGGACAGATACGCAGTATTTT	TRBV7-6	TRBJ2-3	-	TRBD1
CAISPLAGGGHEQYF	TGTGCCATCAGTCCCCTAGCGGGAGGAGGCCACGAGCAGTACTTC	TRBV10-3	TRBJ2-7	few	TRBD2
CASSPQGREKTQYF	TGTGCCAGCAGTCCTCAGGGGAGGGAAAAGACCCAGTACTTC	TRBV5-4	TRBJ2-5	-	-
CASSFDPPGISPLHF	TGTGCCAGCAGCTTCGATCCTCCGGGAATTTCACCCCTCCACTTT	TRBV7-3	TRBJ1-6	-	-
CASSDKQGLNEKLFF	TGCGCCAGCAGTGACAAACAGGGGCTTAATGAAAAACTGTTTTTT	TRBV10-2	TRBJ1-4	-	TRBD1
CASSLARTTGNTIYF	TGCGCCAGCAGCTTGGCCCGTACTACTGGAAACACCATATATTTT	TRBV5-1	TRBJ1-3	-	-
CASSQGRTGFEKLFF	TGCGCCAGCAGCCAAGGGAGGACAGGGTTCGAAAAACTGTTTTTT	TRBV4-1	TRBJ1-4	-	TRBD1
CASSLGVQRGGHEQFF	TGTGCCAGCTCCCTGGGGGTGCAGCGGGGGGGCCATGAGCAGTTCTTC	TRBV5-4	TRBJ2-1	-	TRBD2
CATSSEIKRGPQETQYF	TGTGCCACCAGCAGCGAAATAAAGCGGGGCCCCCAAGAGACCCAGTACTTC	TRBV15	TRBJ2-5	-	TRBD2
CASSDRFNQPQHF	TGTGCCAGCAGTGACAGGTTCAATCAGCCCCAGCATTTT	TRBV25-1	TRBJ1-5	-	-
CASSLSREETQYF	TGTGCCAGCAGTTTATCCAGGGAAGAGACCCAGTACTTC	TRBV12-3/TRBV12-4	TRBJ2-5	-	-
CASSPGGGDSYEQYF	TGTGCCAGCAGCCCCGGGGGGGGAGACTCCTACGAGCAGTACTTC	TRBV9	TRBJ2-7	-	TRBD2
CASSSGQGAYYEQYF	TGTGCCAGCAGTTCAGGACAGGGGGCGTACTACGAGCAGTACTTC	TRBV28	TRBJ2-7	-	TRBD1
CASSDRRTGGTDTQYF	TGTGCCAGCAGCGATCGGAGGACAGGGGGCACAGATACGCAGTATTTT	TRBV9	TRBJ2-3	-	TRBD1